Described below is a single T cell receptor beta chain sequence and its context. Its antigen remains unidentified. This entry is derived from a study of T cell responses to AZD1222 COVID-19 vaccine. Study conclusions and caveats: Baseline testing showed seropositivity in only a handful of AZD1222 recipients. It was only after the peak T cell response that any repertoires were sampled. Most donors were white British, females outnumbered males, and clonal diversity was possibly underestimated. Nearly half of spike-specific TCRs reportedly target variant regions that are unmutated in the B.1.351 and B.1.1.7 variants.

The repertoire was sequenced with immunoSEQ multiplex PCR; TCRdb's copy has only in-frame clones and lacks some. The sample records around 78,000 clones, 85% to 95% being singletons. The receptor was derived from an adult in good health. The material sequenced was peripheral blood, taken on day 0 of MenACWY control vaccination.

CDR3 DNA: TGTGCCAGCAGCGTAACTCCAGGGGCGGGCTACACCTTC. Protein sequence: CASSVTPGAGYTF. This chain connects TRBV2 to TRBJ1-2; maybe TRBD1 (6 bases). Germline assignment: CDR1 SNHLY and CDR2 FYNNEI. Trimming left V 6 bases short and J 8 bases short, with 16 bases between. The CDR3 loop spans 13 amino acids.